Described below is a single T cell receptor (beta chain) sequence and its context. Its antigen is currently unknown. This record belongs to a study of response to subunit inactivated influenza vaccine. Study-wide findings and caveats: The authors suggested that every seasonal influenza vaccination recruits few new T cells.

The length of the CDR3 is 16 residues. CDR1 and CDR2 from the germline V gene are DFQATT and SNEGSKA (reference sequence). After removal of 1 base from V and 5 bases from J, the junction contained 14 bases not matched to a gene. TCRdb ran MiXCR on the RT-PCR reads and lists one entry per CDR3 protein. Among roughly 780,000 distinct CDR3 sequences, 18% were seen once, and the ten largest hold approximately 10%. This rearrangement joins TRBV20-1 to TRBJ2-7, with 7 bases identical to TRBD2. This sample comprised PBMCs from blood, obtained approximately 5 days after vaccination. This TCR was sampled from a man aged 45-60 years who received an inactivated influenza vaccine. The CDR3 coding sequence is TGCAGTGCTAGAGTGCTCGAGACCGGCGGGAGCCACGAGCAGTACTTC. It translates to CSARVLETGGSHEQYF.